One and the same sample provided the 26 T cell receptor beta chains below, sequenced in a study of control samples from healthy donors and cancer patients. The data were produced by immunoSEQ multiplex PCR, yet TCRdb's version contains in-frame clones alone and is incomplete. The sample comprises roughly 120,000 clones, around nine tenths of which are singletons, and around 17% rests with the top ten. The sample was blood. The receptors were sampled from a woman aged 45-65 years in good health.

The chain recombines TRBV4-3 with TRBJ2-1; 9 nucleotides align to TRBD2. The CDR3 consists of 16 residues. CDR1 and CDR2 (germline): LGHNA, YSLEER. V lost 1 base to trimming and J lost 1 base; unmatched junction nucleotides: 2. This CDR3 is CASSQVAGVSYNEQFF. CDR3 coding DNA: TGCGCCAGCAGCCAAGTAGCGGGAGTATCCTACAATGAGCAGTTCTTC.

V and J are TRBV4-2 and TRBJ2-3; 12 positions match TRBD2. The germline V gene has CDR1 LGHNA and CDR2 YNFKEQ. Trimming cost V 0 bases and J 2 bases; bases outside gene matches: 9. This CDR3 spans 19 amino acids. CDR3 protein: CASSQEGLAGRGFTDTQYF. CDR3 nucleotides: TGTGCCAGCAGCCAAGAGGGACTAGCGGGCCGGGGGTTCACAGATACGCAGTATTTT.

This clone was recorded once. J is TRBJ2-2 and V is TRBV15; D is possibly TRBD2 (6 bases). The V gene's germline CDR1 is LNHNV and CDR2 YYDKDF (reference sequence). The V end lost 2 bases, the J end lost 0 bases, and 19 bases lay between the germline ends. This CDR3 has 19 amino acids. The CDR3 here is CATSRTRKVASANTGELFF. DNA of the CDR3: TGTGCCACCAGCAGAACCCGGAAGGTGGCTAGCGCGAACACCGGGGAGCTGTTTTTT.

The chain is built from TRBV5-1 and TRBJ1-1, with 12 bases that match TRBD1. V shed 3 bases and J 7 bases; nucleotides not matched to a gene: 7. Germline V gene lookup returns CDR1 SGHRS and CDR2 YFSETQ. CDR3 length equals 15 residues. CDR3 protein: CASSSGTGGGFEAFF. CDR3 sequence (DNA): TGCGCCAGCAGCTCAGGGACAGGGGGCGGTTTTGAAGCTTTCTTT.

This chain's CDR3 is CASSQDRAAKNIQYF. CDR3 bases: TGTGCCAGCAGCCAAGACAGGGCGGCCAAAAACATTCAGTACTTC. The V and J genes are TRBV14 and TRBJ2-4, with a possible D match to TRBD1 (5 bases). Trimming removed 0 bases at V and 1 base at J, with 7 bases between. The CDR3 consists of 15 residues. CDR1 is SGHDN and CDR2 is FVKESK in the germline V gene.

The gene calls are TRBV15 and TRBJ2-1; TRBD2 agrees at 16 bases. This CDR3 is built from 16 residues. The V gene end was trimmed by 3 bases and the J gene end by 7 bases; junction bases not matched to a gene: 3. Germline CDR1 and CDR2: LNHNV and YYDKDF (reference sequence). Written as DNA, the CDR3 is TGTGCCACCAGCAGGGGACTAGCGGGAGGGTGGAATGAGCAGTTCTTC. Amino acid sequence: CATSRGLAGGWNEQFF.

The J gene is TRBJ2-5, the V gene TRBV28, with 7 bases lining up with TRBD2. CDR3 length: 14 amino acids. Unmatched junction bases numbered 2, after V lost 2 bases and J lost 2 bases. The germline V gene encodes CDR1 MDHEN and CDR2 SYDVKM. As DNA, the CDR3 is TGTGCCAGCAGTTTACACGGGGGGCAAGAGACCCAGTACTTC. Translation gives CASSLHGGQETQYF.

Remarks on this clone: A read error may produce the germline difference seen at one junction end. V is TRBV5-1 and J is TRBJ1-2, with a possible D match to TRBD1 (6 bases). Per germline, CDR1 SGHRS and CDR2 YFSETQ. This CDR3 region has 14 residues. Written as DNA, the CDR3 is TGCGCCAGCGGCTTCGAGGGGGGGGGCTATGGCTACACCTTC. This gives the protein CASGFEGGGYGYTF.

The chain is built from TRBV25-1 and TRBJ1-5; D gene ambiguous. Trimming took 3 bases from V and 7 from J, leaving 13 bases between them. The CDR3 has 14 amino acids. Germline CDR1 MGHDK, CDR2 SYGVNS. Here the CDR3 reads CASSEVDGDQPQHF. In DNA, the CDR3 is TGTGCCAGCAGTGAGGTGGATGGTGACCAGCCCCAGCATTTT. Full variable domain (outside the CDR3, taken from reference TRBV25-1 and TRBJ1-5): EADIYQTPRYLVIGTGKKITLECSQTMGHDKMYWYQQDPGMELHLIHYSYGVNSTEKGDLSSESTVSRIRTEHFPLTLESARPSHTSQYLCASSEVDGDQPQHFGDGTRLSIL.

The V and J genes are TRBV13 and TRBJ1-6, with 8 bases identical to TRBD1. The CDR3 runs to 15 residues. V gave up 5 bases and J gave up 6 bases; unmatched junction bases: 6. The germline gives CDR1 PRHDT, CDR2 FYEKMQ (reference sequence). The CDR3 is CASSPQGAGNSPLHF. In nucleotides, the CDR3 is TGTGCCAGCAGCCCGCAGGGGGCTGGTAATTCACCCCTCCACTTT.

V is TRBV4-1 and J is TRBJ2-1; D unresolved. Germline CDR1 is MGHRA and CDR2 is YSYEKL. The V end was cut by 1 base, the J end by 5 bases, with 18 bases between. The CDR3 is 17 amino acids. The CDR3 region is CASSQVALADKNNEQFF. CDR3 coding DNA: TGCGCCAGCAGCCAAGTCGCCCTGGCAGACAAGAACAATGAGCAGTTCTTC.

The chain couples TRBV28 to TRBJ1-1; weak D call: TRBD1 (6 bases). Trimming cost V 7 bases and J 11 bases, with 20 bases left between them. There are 13 residues in the CDR3. Germline values: CDR1 MDHEN, CDR2 SYDVKM. The DNA for the CDR3 is TGTGCCAGCATTTACGACCCGAAGGGGGACGCTTTCTTT. Translating gives CASIYDPKGDAFF.

Written as DNA, the CDR3 is TGTGCCAGTAGCCTAGGACAGGTCGCTCTTGTGGAGCCCCAGCATTTT. Translation: CASSLGQVALVEPQHF. V is TRBV19 and J is TRBJ1-5, with 7 positions matching TRBD1. V dropped 6 bases and J dropped 8; count of bases not matched to a gene: 16. Looked up from germline, CDR1 is LNHDA and CDR2 is SQIVND (reference sequence). This CDR3 contains 16 residues. Drawing the rest from reference TRBV19 and TRBJ1-5, the complete variable domain is DGGITQSPKYLFRKEGQNVTLSCEQNLNHDAMYWYRQDPGQGLRLIYYSQIVNDFQKGDIAEGYSVSREKKESFPLTVTSAQKNPTAFYLCASSLGQVALVEPQHFGDGTRLSIL.

This sequence joins TRBV5-5 and TRBJ2-3; the match to TRBD2 covers 7 bases. CDR3 length equals 15 residues. From germline, CDR1 is SGHKS and CDR2 YYEKEE (reference sequence). Losses at the gene ends were 1 base for V and 4 bases for J; bases not matched to a gene: 6. This CDR3 is CASSLPSGAADTQYF. DNA for the CDR3: TGTGCCAGCAGCTTGCCGAGCGGGGCTGCAGATACGCAGTATTTT.

This clone appeared a single time. This rearrangement joins TRBV6-5 to TRBJ2-7, with 7 bases aligning to TRBD1. V lost 6 bases and J lost 7; bases outside the gene matches: 3. The CDR3 is made up of 11 amino acids. The germline CDR1 and CDR2 sequences are MNHEY and SVGAGI. The CDR3 bases are TGTGCCAGCAGGGACAGGTATGAGCAGTACGTC. Translating gives CASRDRYEQYV.

This rearrangement joins TRBV5-1 to TRBJ2-5; 13 bases match TRBD2. V shed 1 base and J 2 bases; nucleotides not matched to a gene: 5. The CDR3 is 17 amino acids. Germline CDR1 and CDR2: SGHRS and YFSETQ. The chain's CDR3 is CASSLPRLAGGQETQYF. DNA for the CDR3: TGCGCCAGCAGCTTGCCAAGACTAGCGGGGGGACAAGAGACCCAGTACTTC.

The chain uses TRBV27 and TRBJ2-7, with TRBD1 matching 7 bases. The CDR3 is made up of 14 amino acids. Germline trimming cut 5 bases from V and 2 bases from J; bases unmatched to any gene: 6. Germline CDR1 and CDR2: MNHEY and SMNVEV (reference sequence). The DNA for the CDR3 is TGTGCCAGCAGTATTAGACAGGGCCCCTACGAGCAGTACGTC. It encodes CASSIRQGPYEQYV.

The chain carries TRBV6-2 or TRBV6-3 and TRBJ2-3; the D gene is possibly TRBD2 (6 bases). The length of the CDR3 is 15 residues. V lost 4 bases, J lost 4 bases, and 15 bases lay in between. Germline V lookup: CDR1 MNHEY, CDR2 SVGEGT. In DNA, the CDR3 is TGTGCCAGCAGTTCTGATAGCGGCGAGTCAGATACGCAGTATTTT. Translating gives CASSSDSGESDTQYF.

The chain recombines TRBV29-1 with TRBJ1-3; D uncertain. There are 12 residues in the CDR3. Looked up from germline, CDR1 is SQVTM and CDR2 is ANQGSEA. Trimming pared 2 bases from V and 1 base from J, leaving 3 bases between. The CDR3 sequence: CSVELSGNTIYF. The CDR3 DNA reads as TGCAGCGTTGAACTTTCTGGAAACACCATATATTTT.

V usage is TRBV27 and J usage is TRBJ2-7, with 8 nucleotides matching TRBD1. This CDR3 spans 13 amino acids. The germline V gene has CDR1 MNHEY and CDR2 SMNVEV (reference sequence). Trimming at V came to 6 bases and at J to 3 bases, leaving 4 bases not matched to a gene. The CDR3 loop is CASSLQGGYEQYV. The CDR3 nucleotides read TGTGCCAGCAGCCTACAGGGGGGCTACGAGCAGTACGTC.

The gene calls are TRBV5-4 and TRBJ2-3; TRBD1 matches at 9 bases. The V segment lost 4 bases and the J segment 5 bases; nucleotides outside the gene matches: 11. Germline V lookup: CDR1 SGHNT, CDR2 YYREEE (reference sequence). The CDR3 runs to 16 residues. CDR3 sequence (DNA): TGTGCCAGCAGCCCCGGGACAGGGAGGAGAGAAGATACGCAGTATTTT. This sequence encodes CASSPGTGRREDTQYF.

This chain uses TRBV5-6 with TRBJ2-5; TRBD2 agrees at 15 bases. The CDR3 contains 16 residues. V was pared by 1 base and J by 9 bases, with 7 bases of the junction left unmatched. Germline values: CDR1 SGHDT, CDR2 YYEEEE. Here the CDR3 reads CASSLRTSGGVKAQYF. CDR3 in DNA: TGTGCCAGCAGCTTGAGGACTAGCGGGGGGGTTAAGGCCCAGTACTTC.

This clone was seen more than once but under ten times. CDR3 sequence reads: CASSYQGDLTGELFF. CDR3 nucleotide sequence: TGTGCCAGCAGTTACCAGGGTGATTTGACCGGGGAGCTGTTTTTT. V is TRBV6-5 and J is TRBJ2-2; possibly TRBD1 for D (5 bases). Germline values: CDR1 MNHEY, CDR2 SVGAGI. The CDR3 covers 15 residues. The ends were cut back, 2 bases at V and 5 bases at J, with 12 bases in the middle.

The chain employs TRBV19 and TRBJ2-4, with D perhaps matching TRBD2 (6 bases). The CDR3 has 17 amino acids. Looked up from germline, CDR1 is LNHDA and CDR2 is SQIVND (reference sequence). Trimming cost V 3 bases and J 3 bases, with 18 bases left between them. The CDR3 bases are TGTGCCAGTAGTATCGGAGGGGTGGTGGCCGGCAAAAACATTCAGTACTTC. It codes for CASSIGGVVAGKNIQYF.

The gene calls are TRBV18 and TRBJ2-7; the match to TRBD2 covers 9 bases. Trimming took 4 bases from V and 6 from J; bases not matched to a gene: 7. CDR1 is KGHSH and CDR2 is LQKENI in the germline V gene. CDR3 length: 14 residues. The CDR3 reads CASSQRGAEGEQYF. The CDR3 DNA sequence: TGTGCCAGCTCACAGCGGGGGGCGGAGGGCGAGCAGTACTTC.

This chain joins TRBV6-5 and TRBJ2-4; unclear D gene. CDR1 and CDR2 (germline): MNHEY, SVGAGI. Trimming stripped 8 bases from V and 9 bases from J, with 14 bases between. The CDR3 extends over 12 amino acids. CDR3 in amino acids: CASAGYAPIQYF. In DNA form, the CDR3 reads TGTGCCAGCGCAGGCTATGCGCCCATTCAGTACTTC.